Listed below are T cell receptor beta chains from one sample, sequenced in a study of technical replicates of blood from a few donors. Method: immunoSEQ multiplex PCR; TCRdb's copy keeps in-frame clones and lacks some. Of tens of thousands of clones in the sample, approximately 83% were seen once. The source material was PBMCs. The source of these receptors is a human donor in good health. Some clones in this sample may be carry-over from other donors' samples. CDR3s leave out the opening cysteine and the closing phenylalanine or tryptophan.

V gene: TRBV4-3
CDR3 protein: ASSQDLTQGRIRPQH

V gene: TRBV2
CDR3 protein: ASGTSGNTGELF

V gene: TRBV14
CDR3 protein: ASSQVDSPYEQY

V gene: TRBV30
CDR3 protein: AWRVRDRFPAGANVLT

V gene: TRBV5-6
CDR3 protein: ASTRVGYGGANTGELF

V gene: TRBV10-3
CDR3 protein: ALSSTLNEQF

V gene: TRBV13
CDR3 protein: ASSLAGNSGANVLT

V gene: TRBV4-2
CDR3 protein: ASSQGGFEASTDTQY

V gene: TRBV5-6
CDR3 protein: ASSPEVGQGDTEAF

V gene: TRBV9
CDR3 protein: ASSAKDQGGGNTIY

V gene: TRBV27
CDR3 protein: ASSLSSRGSNEKLF

V gene: TRBV2
CDR3 protein: ASNGGTSGGLTQY

V gene: TRBV11-2
CDR3 protein: ASSLMHRVGTEAF

V gene: TRBV7-8
CDR3 protein: ASGGVYGYT

V gene: TRBV7-9
CDR3 protein: ASSFGQSEAF

V gene: TRBV6-4
CDR3 protein: ASSDGTSRAYNEQF

V gene: TRBV21-1
CDR3 protein: ASSVREGPHEQY

V gene: TRBV5-5
CDR3 protein: ASSLLGQWNTEAF

V gene: TRBV11-1
CDR3 protein: ASSLALNYGYT

V gene: TRBV27
CDR3 protein: ASRELLAGRTEQF

V gene: TRBV5-8
CDR3 protein: ASRSPGLGNQPQH

V gene: TRBV5-6
CDR3 protein: ASSLYSGPTDGELF

V gene: TRBV5-1
CDR3 protein: ASSTGLATNEQY

V gene: TRBV7-9
CDR3 protein: ASSVSSGRSYEQY

V gene: TRBV5-6
CDR3 protein: ASSRERILYNSPLH

V gene: TRBV6-4
CDR3 protein: ASSEGLAGAQDTQY

V gene: TRBV7-2
CDR3 protein: ASSSRDRASYEQY

V gene: TRBV20-1
CDR3 protein: SVSPSETQY

V gene: TRBV4-1
CDR3 protein: ASSQPRTGRAYNEQF

V gene: TRBV10-1
CDR3 protein: ASPRASGLKQY

V gene: TRBV29-1
CDR3 protein: SAQLQGATEAF

V gene: TRBV5-6
CDR3 protein: ASRGGQLMNTEAF

V gene: TRBV6-5
CDR3 protein: ASRAGGSNQPQH

V gene: TRBV7-2
CDR3 protein: ASSLAVGGKRGVRTDTQY

V gene: TRBV29-1
CDR3 protein: SVWGTGGRYEQY

V gene: TRBV4-3
CDR3 protein: ASSQAAGADEQY

V gene: TRBV5-1
CDR3 protein: ASSLVGGGASEQY

V gene: TRBV30
CDR3 protein: AWSRGRSTDTQY

V gene: TRBV2
CDR3 protein: ASSLTYTGTGYSDTQY

V gene: TRBV5-1
CDR3 protein: ASSLLGESYEQY

V gene: TRBV29-1
CDR3 protein: SVDPGVEDGYT

V gene: TRBV4-3
CDR3 protein: ASSQAGFGSSPLH

V gene: TRBV13
CDR3 protein: ASSLLVGGETDTQY

V gene: TRBV7-9
CDR3 protein: ASSSRTSGGLQETQY

V gene: TRBV5-6
CDR3 protein: ASSLQGTVNSNQPQH

V gene: TRBV7-8
CDR3 protein: ASKAPNDDEQF

V gene: TRBV7-2
CDR3 protein: ASSLAGVSEAF

V gene: TRBV5-1
CDR3 protein: ASSWSGFNSPLH

V gene: TRBV15
CDR3 protein: ATSREGAREQF

V gene: TRBV11-2
CDR3 protein: ASSQLAGGYTDTQY

V gene: TRBV15
CDR3 protein: ATSRDSSGSGETQY

V gene: TRBV19
CDR3 protein: ASIPRITGTAYQPQH